Each of the 5 T cell receptor beta chains below was sequenced from the same sample in a study of T cell responses to AZD1222 COVID-19 vaccine. Method: immunoSEQ multiplex PCR; TCRdb's copy keeps in-frame clones and lacks some. Of about 160,000 clones in the sample, roughly 90% are singletons; the top ten hold around 5.5%. The input for sequencing was peripheral blood, taken on day 0 of AZD1222 vaccination. The receptor source for this set is an adult in good health.

The rearrangement joins TRBV6-2 or TRBV6-3 to TRBJ1-1, with 8 bases aligning to TRBD1. Germline V gene data show CDR1 as MNHEY and CDR2 as SVGEGT. The CDR3 sequence is 14 residues long. The V and J ends lost 2 bases and 7 bases, in that order; junction bases with no gene match: 6. CDR3 in DNA: TGTGCCAGCAGTTACGGACAGGGAAGAGGTGAAGCTTTCTTT. This translates into CASSYGQGRGEAFF.

V is TRBV6-5 and J is TRBJ1-2; D gene ambiguous. The V end was cut by 6 bases, the J end by 6 bases, with 14 bases between. This CDR3 spans 13 amino acids. CDR1 is MNHEY, CDR2 SVGAGI, per germline. DNA for the CDR3: TGTGCCAGCAGGACGCCCGGGGAGAATGGCTACACCTTC. Its protein product is CASRTPGENGYTF.

The chain recombines TRBV5-1 with TRBJ2-1, with 13 positions matching TRBD2. V shed 4 bases and J 9 bases; nucleotides not matched to a gene: 4. Germline CDR1 reads SGHRS; CDR2 reads YFSETQ. The CDR3 length is 14 residues. CDR3 nucleotides: TGCGCCAGCAGCCCTACTAGCGGGAGGGTTGAGCAGTTCTTC. Translated: CASSPTSGRVEQFF.

The J gene is TRBJ1-4, the V gene TRBV28; TRBD1 might be the D (6 bases). This CDR3 has 14 residues. With 6 bases removed from V and 2 bases from J, the gap between germline ends came to 10 bases. Germline V gene sequence: CDR1 MDHEN, CDR2 SYDVKM. The CDR3 nucleotides are TGTGCCAGCAGGACAGGTTTGACTAATGAAAAACTGTTTTTT. Its translation is CASRTGLTNEKLFF.

The chain recombines TRBV28 with TRBJ2-7; a weak D match, TRBD2 (7 bases). The germline V gene has CDR1 MDHEN and CDR2 SYDVKM. Trimming pared 6 bases from V and 5 bases from J, leaving 14 bases between. The CDR3 loop spans 13 amino acids. The CDR3: CASRSEGGNEQYF. CDR3 nucleotide sequence: TGTGCCAGCAGGTCCGAGGGGGGGAACGAGCAGTACTTC.